This T cell receptor (beta chain) was documented in a study of vaccination effects on CD4 cells after COVID-19. Assay used: immunoSEQ multiplex PCR; TCRdb lists only in-frame clones, some missing. This sample has tens of thousands of clones; over 60% occur once, and the top ten carry over 15%. Study findings and constraints: Substantial clonal contraction characterized both infection- and vaccine-induced clones late after vaccination. In convalescent patients, vaccine-induced clones largely differed from infection-induced clones.

With respect to this clone: Its antigen is not identified.

The germline V gene encodes CDR1 DFQATT and CDR2 SNEGSKA (reference sequence). The CDR3 is made up of 11 amino acids. With 3 bases removed from V and 12 bases from J, the gap between germline ends came to 14 bases. ViraFEST expansion of antigen-specific CD4+ T cells with viral peptide pools preceded sequencing. Following 10 days of culture, CD4+ T cells were isolated. Documented for the person is a PCR-confirmed SARS-CoV-2 infection occurring between March and December 2020. At days 3 and 7, half of the medium was exchanged for IL-2 medium. Here the sequenced sample was CD4+ T cells from PBMCs cultured with HCoV-NL63 spike peptides, taken before COVID-19 vaccination. The TCR originated in a human donor who had a prior SARS-CoV-2 infection. This chain uses TRBV20-1 with TRBJ1-1; D may be TRBD1 (6 bases). This chain's CDR3 is CSASSRTDPFF. The CDR3 nucleotides read TGCAGTGCTAGCTCCCGGACAGATCCTTTCTTT.